The 25 T cell receptor beta chains below were found in one sample sequenced in a study of metastatic and nonmetastatic thyroid tumors. Thyroid surgery took place with no prior treatment in any patient. TCRdb used MiXCR to call clones anew from the PCR reads. This sample yields some 6,900 clones, of which more than 2.5% are seen a single time; roughly 17% belongs to the top ten. Sequenced material: tumor tissue. Source of these receptors: a female donor with papillary thyroid cancer or a benign thyroid nodule (not recorded which). Some clones in this sample may be carry-over from other donors' samples.

By proportion, this clone is medium-sized (0.01 to 0.1%). V is TRBV2 and J is TRBJ1-2, with 10 bases that match TRBD1. Looked up from germline, CDR1 is SNHLY and CDR2 is FYNNEI. V lost 0 bases and J lost 6; bases outside the gene matches: 7. The CDR3 extends over 16 amino acids. The CDR3 sequence: CASSEALLDRGHGYTF. CDR3 sequence (DNA): TGTGCCAGCAGTGAAGCGCTTCTAGACAGGGGGCATGGCTACACCTTC.

In its sample, this clone ranks as medium-sized (0.01 to 0.1%). The chain combines TRBV2 with TRBJ1-5; TRBD1 matches 7 bases. The CDR3 spans 12 residues. The V gene end was trimmed by 6 bases and the J gene end by 13 bases; junction bases not matched to a gene: 9. Germline V gene lookup returns CDR1 SNHLY and CDR2 FYNNEI. In DNA, the CDR3 is TGTGCCAGCAGCGGGACAGCGCAAGGACAGCATTTT. This sequence encodes CASSGTAQGQHF.

This clone is judged medium-sized. The CDR3 here is CASRVGQGNTEAFF. The CDR3 DNA reads TGTGCCAGCAGAGTGGGACAGGGGAACACTGAAGCTTTCTTT. V and J are TRBV6-1 and TRBJ1-1, with 9 bases that match TRBD1. This CDR3 region has 14 residues. V shed 6 bases and J 1 base; nucleotides not matched to a gene: 3. Germline loops: CDR1 MNHNS, CDR2 SASEGT.

This clone was recorded at least ten times. V gene TRBV5-1 combines with J gene TRBJ2-3; the D gene is possibly TRBD2 (6 bases). The V and J ends lost 3 bases and 3 bases respectively, with 14 bases between them. This CDR3 is built from 15 residues. Germline V gives CDR1 SGHRS, CDR2 YFSETQ. CDR3 coding DNA: TGCGCCAGCAGCTACGGCGGAGGGAGGACAGATACGCAGTATTTT. The encoded protein is CASSYGGGRTDTQYF.

This clone is medium-sized within its sample. This sequence joins TRBV11-3 and TRBJ2-1, with D perhaps matching TRBD2 (6 bases). CDR1 is SGHNT, CDR2 YENEEA, per germline. The CDR3 is made up of 12 amino acids. Trimming cost V 5 bases and J 12 bases, with 14 bases left between them. The chain's CDR3 is CASSTRLGRQFF. The CDR3 coding sequence is TGTGCCAGCAGCACCCGACTAGGAAGGCAGTTCTTC. Full variable domain (missing parts from reference TRBV11-3 and TRBJ2-1): EAGVVQSPRYKIIEKKQPVAFWCNPISGHNTLYWYLQNLGQGPELLIRYENEEAVDDSQLPKDRFSAERLKGVDSTLKIQPAELGDSAVYLCASSTRLGRQFFGPGTRLTVL.

By sample fraction, this clone is medium-sized. The chain has TRBV12-3 or TRBV12-4 and TRBJ1-4; D is unclear. The CDR3 is 15 residues long. V was cut by 6 bases and J by 0 bases, with 11 bases left in between. CDR3 DNA sequence: TGTGCCAGCAGCATCCGCTTCGCAACTAATGAAAAACTGTTTTTT. Translation gives CASSIRFATNEKLFF.

Ten or more counts support this clone. The chain carries TRBV15 and TRBJ2-3; tentatively, D is TRBD2 (6 bases). This CDR3 has 15 amino acids. V was trimmed by 5 bases and J by 2 bases, leaving 14 bases between them. CDR1 is LNHNV and CDR2 is YYDKDF in the germline V gene (reference sequence). Here the CDR3 reads CATSGGGRHTDTQYF. The CDR3 nucleotides are TGTGCCACCAGCGGCGGAGGGAGACACACAGATACGCAGTATTTT.

This clone was seen many times. This rearrangement joins TRBV5-1 to TRBJ2-3; D is unresolved. Germline lookup yields CDR1 SGHRS and CDR2 YFSETQ. Trimming removed 0 bases from V and 0 bases from J, with 11 bases in between. The CDR3 is 16 residues long. In nucleotides, the CDR3 is TGCGCCAGCAGCTTGGGGGCAGCCTCTAGCACAGATACGCAGTATTTT. It encodes CASSLGAASSTDTQYF.

The rearrangement links TRBV20-1 to TRBJ2-1, with 8 bases matching TRBD2. Germline values: CDR1 DFQATT, CDR2 SNEGSKA (reference sequence). CDR3 length: 14 amino acids. Trimming took 3 bases from V and 6 from J; bases not matched to a gene: 7. As DNA, the CDR3 is TGCAGTGCTAGCGGGAGGGCCGCCTGCAATGAGCAGTTCTTC. Its protein product is CSASGRAACNEQFF.

This clone counts as medium-sized. The chain carries TRBV6-5 and TRBJ1-2; D unclear. The CDR3 consists of 15 residues. Trimming stripped 2 bases from V and 0 bases from J, with 10 bases between. In germline, CDR1 is MNHEY, CDR2 SVGAGI. Here the CDR3 reads CASSYDGRSNYGYTF. In DNA form, the CDR3 reads TGTGCCAGCAGTTACGATGGCAGATCTAACTATGGCTACACCTTC.

The chain uses TRBV5-6 and TRBJ1-6, with TRBD1 matching 11 bases. V trimming: 3 bases; J trimming: 11 bases; junction bases outside the gene matches: 4. The germline V gene has CDR1 SGHDT and CDR2 YYEEEE. The CDR3 length is 14 residues. The CDR3 loop is CASSWDRGVPPLHF. The CDR3 nucleotides are TGTGCCAGCAGCTGGGACAGGGGGGTGCCACCCCTCCACTTT.

Sample share makes this clone medium-sized. The V and J genes are TRBV6-1 and TRBJ2-3; 11 nucleotides align to TRBD2. Unmatched junction bases numbered 6, after V lost 7 bases and J lost 0 bases. Germline V gives CDR1 MNHNS, CDR2 SASEGT. This CDR3 contains 16 residues. CDR3 nucleotides: TGTGCCAGCATCGATAGCGGGAGGGGTAGCACAGATACGCAGTATTTT. Its protein product is CASIDSGRGSTDTQYF.

By sample share, this clone is medium-sized (0.01 to 0.1%). This chain uses TRBV6-1 with TRBJ1-5; D is undetermined. CDR1 and CDR2 from the germline V gene are MNHNS and SASEGT. Trimming pared 1 base from V and 0 bases from J, leaving 10 bases between. The CDR3 length is 16 residues. The CDR3 DNA reads TGTGCCAGCAGTGAAGGGAGTGATTATAGCAATCAGCCCCAGCATTTT. Its translation is CASSEGSDYSNQPQHF.

The table lists this clone with many counts. The chain links TRBV19 to TRBJ2-5; tentatively, D is TRBD1 or TRBD2 (5 bases each). V lost 2 bases and J lost 5, with 12 bases in between. The CDR3 runs to 14 residues. The germline CDR1 and CDR2 sequences are LNHDA and SQIVND (reference sequence). The CDR3 protein is CASSIRDLAETQYF. For the CDR3, the DNA is TGTGCCAGTAGTATACGGGACCTCGCGGAGACCCAGTACTTC.

This clone was seen a few times. A much larger clone sits a single nucleotide away, making a read error possible. The CDR3 region is CSVSAHHSSNIEAFF. The CDR3 nucleotides read TGCAGCGTTTCTGCCCACCATTCCTCGAACATTGAAGCTTTCTTT. The V call is TRBV29-1, the J call TRBJ1-1; D gene ambiguous. There are 15 residues in the CDR3. The V gene's germline CDR1 is SQVTM and CDR2 ANQGSEA.

By proportion, this clone is medium-sized. The V gene is TRBV7-2, the J gene TRBJ2-2, with TRBD2 as a possible D gene (6 bases). Trimming cost V 2 bases and J 3 bases, with 13 bases left between them. Germline V gene sequence: CDR1 SGHTA, CDR2 FQGNSA. The CDR3 sequence is 16 residues long. The CDR3 sequence is CASSLYGSGDTGELFF. CDR3 nucleotides: TGTGCCAGCAGCTTATACGGGAGCGGCGACACCGGGGAGCTGTTTTTT.

This clone appeared many times. The chain carries TRBV30 and TRBJ1-5, with D perhaps TRBD1 (5 bases). Trimming left V 2 bases short and J 6 bases short, with 14 bases between. CDR3 length: 14 amino acids. CDR1 and CDR2 from the germline V gene are GTSNPN and SVGIG (reference sequence). The CDR3 here is CAWSTDTTSQPQHF. CDR3 in DNA: TGTGCCTGGAGTACGGACACGACTTCTCAGCCCCAGCATTTT.

This clone was found many times. At the DNA level, this CDR3 is encoded by other sequences in the same sample as well. The CDR3 nucleotides are TGTGCCAGCTCACCCTTTCAAAAGGGGCCCGGCTCTCAGCCCCAGCATTTT. Protein product: CASSPFQKGPGSQPQHF. The chain uses TRBV18 and TRBJ1-5; D is possibly TRBD1 (5 bases). There are 17 residues in the CDR3. V lost 3 bases and J 6 bases, leaving 21 bases between the germline ends. Germline V gives CDR1 KGHSH, CDR2 LQKENI.

In its sample, this clone ranks as medium-sized (0.01 to 0.1%). The genes are TRBV20-1 and TRBJ2-3, with 7 positions matching TRBD2. Trimming cost V 2 bases and J 2 bases; bases outside gene matches: 10. There are 16 residues in the CDR3. Germline V lookup: CDR1 DFQATT, CDR2 SNEGSKA (reference sequence). The CDR3 here is CSARLADTTFTDTQYF. DNA of the CDR3: TGCAGTGCTAGACTAGCGGATACAACTTTCACAGATACGCAGTATTTT.

This clone is medium-sized (0.01 to 0.1%). V gene TRBV7-8 combines with J gene TRBJ2-7, with a weak D call TRBD1 (5 bases). Germline loops: CDR1 SGHVS, CDR2 FQNEAQ. Trimming stripped 1 base from V and 5 bases from J, with 15 bases between. The CDR3 contains 15 residues. The CDR3 reads CASSLGHQGVHEQYF. CDR3 DNA sequence: TGTGCCAGCAGCTTAGGCCACCAAGGGGTCCACGAGCAGTACTTC.

This clone is classed as medium-sized (0.01 to 0.1%). This sequence joins TRBV6-1 and TRBJ1-2, with 8 bases that match TRBD1. Germline V CDR1 and CDR2: MNHNS, SASEGT. Trimming removed 7 bases from V and 8 bases from J; junction bases left unmatched: 9. The CDR3 consists of 13 residues. CDR3 in DNA: TGTGCCAGCACCTTGGACAGGGCCGACGGCTACACCTTC. Encoded protein: CASTLDRADGYTF.

The sample holds many counts of this clone. This rearrangement joins TRBV7-9 to TRBJ2-1; no reliable D call. Germline V gives CDR1 SEHNR, CDR2 FQNEAQ (reference sequence). V lost 1 base and J lost 7, with 5 bases in between. The CDR3 spans 12 residues. The CDR3 region is CASSLDKNEQFF. The CDR3 bases are TGTGCCAGCAGCTTAGACAAGAATGAGCAGTTCTTC. The full variable domain, completed using reference TRBV7-9 and TRBJ2-1, is DTGVSQNPRHKITKRGQNVTFRCDPISEHNRLYWYRQTLGQGPEFLTYFQNEAQLEKSRLLSDRFSAERPKGSFSTLEIQRTEQGDSAMYLCASSLDKNEQFFGPGTRLTVL.

This clone appeared many times. A much bigger clone sits one base away, suggesting this may be a read error. The same CDR3 also results from other DNA sequences found in this sample. The chain uses TRBV19 and TRBJ1-3; D might be TRBD1 (6 bases). Germline values: CDR1 LNHDA, CDR2 SQIVND (reference sequence). CDR3 length: 15 residues. CDR3 in amino acids: CASSPTGTTGNTIYF. CDR3 in DNA: TGCGCCAGTAGTCCGACCGGGACAACTGGAAACACCATATATTTT. Full variable domain (missing parts from reference TRBV19 and TRBJ1-3): DGGITQSPKYLFRKEGQNVTLSCEQNLNHDAMYWYRQDPGQGLRLIYYSQIVNDFQKGDIAEGYSVSREKKESFPLTVTSAQKNPTAFYLCASSPTGTTGNTIYFGEGSWLTVV.

This clone is medium-sized in the sample. The chain links TRBV19 to TRBJ2-2, with D hard to call. V was clipped by 5 bases and J by 5 bases, with 9 bases between them. This CDR3 is built from 13 residues. Germline V gives CDR1 LNHDA, CDR2 SQIVND (reference sequence). The CDR3 reads CASSARNTGELFF. CDR3 sequence (DNA): TGTGCCAGTAGTGCGCGGAATACCGGGGAGCTGTTTTTT.

This clone has ten or more counts. One base away lies a much larger clone, so this may be a sequencing read error. J is TRBJ1-3 and V is TRBV6-4, with D maybe TRBD1 (6 bases). Germline V CDR1 and CDR2: MRHNA, SNTAGT. The CDR3 runs 15 residues. V dropped 4 bases and J dropped 4 bases, with 14 bases sitting between them. In DNA, the CDR3 is TGTGCCAGCAGTGTCTCGGCAGGGGCCGGAAACACCATATATTTT. Protein: CASSVSAGAGNTIYF.